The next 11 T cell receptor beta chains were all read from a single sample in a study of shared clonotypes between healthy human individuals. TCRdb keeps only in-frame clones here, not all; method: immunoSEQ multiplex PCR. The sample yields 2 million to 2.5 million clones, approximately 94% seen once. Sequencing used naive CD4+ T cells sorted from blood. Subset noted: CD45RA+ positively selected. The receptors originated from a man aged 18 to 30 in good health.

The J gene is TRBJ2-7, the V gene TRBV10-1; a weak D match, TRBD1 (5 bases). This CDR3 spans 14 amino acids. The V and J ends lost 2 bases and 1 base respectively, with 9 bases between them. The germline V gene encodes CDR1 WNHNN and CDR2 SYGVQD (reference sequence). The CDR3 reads CASSEPGKSYEQYF. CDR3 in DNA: TGCGCCAGCAGTGAGCCAGGGAAATCCTACGAGCAGTACTTC.

DNA of the CDR3: TGTGCCAGCATCGGGCTGGGCCTCTTCGGGGCCAACGTCCTGACTTTC. Amino acids: CASIGLGLFGANVLTF. V is TRBV2 and J is TRBJ2-6; the D is unclear. The germline V gene has CDR1 SNHLY and CDR2 FYNNEI. The germline V and J ends were trimmed by 7 bases and 4 bases, with 17 bases remaining between them. The CDR3 runs 16 residues.

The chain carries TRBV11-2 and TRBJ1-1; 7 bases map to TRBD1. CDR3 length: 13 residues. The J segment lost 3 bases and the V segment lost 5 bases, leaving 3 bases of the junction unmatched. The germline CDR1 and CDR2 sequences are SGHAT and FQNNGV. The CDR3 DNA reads TGTGCCAGCAGCGCCGACAGGGACACTGAAGCTTTCTTT. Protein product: CASSADRDTEAFF.

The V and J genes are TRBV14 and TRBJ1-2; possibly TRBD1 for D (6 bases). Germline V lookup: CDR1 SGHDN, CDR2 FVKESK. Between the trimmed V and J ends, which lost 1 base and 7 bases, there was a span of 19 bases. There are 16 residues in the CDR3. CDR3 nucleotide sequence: TGTGCCAGCAGCCAAGGGGTCAGGGGCTCGAAGGGTGGCTACACCTTC. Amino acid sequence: CASSQGVRGSKGGYTF.

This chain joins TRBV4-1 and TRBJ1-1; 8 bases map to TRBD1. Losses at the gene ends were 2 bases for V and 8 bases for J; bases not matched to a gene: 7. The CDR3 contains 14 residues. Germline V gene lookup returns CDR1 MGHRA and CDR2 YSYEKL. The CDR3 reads CASSQPGTGGEAFF. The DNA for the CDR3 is TGCGCCAGCAGCCAACCAGGGACAGGCGGGGAAGCTTTCTTT.

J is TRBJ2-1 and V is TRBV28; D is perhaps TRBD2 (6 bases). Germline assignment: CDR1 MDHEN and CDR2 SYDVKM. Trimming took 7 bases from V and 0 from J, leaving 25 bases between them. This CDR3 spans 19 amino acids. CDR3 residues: CASMSRLGSGTSSYNEQFF. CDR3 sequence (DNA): TGTGCCAGCATGTCACGATTGGGTAGCGGTACAAGCTCCTACAATGAGCAGTTCTTC.

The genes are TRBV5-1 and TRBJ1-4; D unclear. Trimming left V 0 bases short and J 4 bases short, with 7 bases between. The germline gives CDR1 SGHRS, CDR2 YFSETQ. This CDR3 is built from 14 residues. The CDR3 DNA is TGCGCCAGCAGCTTGGAAGGAAATAATGAAAAACTGTTTTTT. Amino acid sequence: CASSLEGNNEKLFF.

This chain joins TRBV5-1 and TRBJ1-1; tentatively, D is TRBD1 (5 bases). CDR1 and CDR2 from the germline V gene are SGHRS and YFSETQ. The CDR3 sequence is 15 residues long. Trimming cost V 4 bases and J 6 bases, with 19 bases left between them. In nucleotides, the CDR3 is TGCGCCAGCAGCGAGGGCCCAGGGTACGCGGCTGAAGCTTTCTTT. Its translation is CASSEGPGYAAEAFF.

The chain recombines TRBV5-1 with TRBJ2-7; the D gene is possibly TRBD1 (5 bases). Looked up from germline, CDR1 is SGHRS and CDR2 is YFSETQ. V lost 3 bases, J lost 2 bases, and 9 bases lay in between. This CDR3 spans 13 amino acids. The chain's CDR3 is CASSWGPAYEQYF. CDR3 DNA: TGCGCCAGCAGCTGGGGCCCTGCCTACGAGCAGTACTTC.

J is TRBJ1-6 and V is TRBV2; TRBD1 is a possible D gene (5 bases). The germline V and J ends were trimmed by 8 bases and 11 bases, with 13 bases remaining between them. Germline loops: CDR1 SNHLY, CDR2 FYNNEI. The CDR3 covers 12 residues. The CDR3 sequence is CASLDQGAPLHF. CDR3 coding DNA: TGTGCCAGCCTGGATCAGGGAGCACCCCTCCACTTT.

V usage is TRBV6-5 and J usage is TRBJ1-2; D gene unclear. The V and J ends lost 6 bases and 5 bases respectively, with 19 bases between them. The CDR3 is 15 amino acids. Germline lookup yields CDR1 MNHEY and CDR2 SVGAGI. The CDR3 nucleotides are TGTGCCAGCAGGACCCCCGGGATGCATATGTATGGCTACACCTTC. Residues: CASRTPGMHMYGYTF.